This T cell receptor beta chain derives from a study of patients and donors after allogeneic stem cell transplantation. This clonotype was seen a handful of times. One entry per CDR3 protein results from TCRdb running MiXCR on the RT-PCR reads. Of about 150,000 distinct CDR3 sequences in the sample, about 24% are singletons; the top ten hold 20% to 30%. Source material: blood, either unsorted or a sorted T cell fraction (not recorded which). The sequence derives from a human donor who was either an allogeneic HSCT recipient or a stem cell or donor lymphocyte infusion donor (not recorded which). It is not recorded whose cells these are; they may come from a transplant donor.

The CDR3 nucleotides read TGTGCCGGCACAACGGCATCGAACACTGAAGCTTTCTTT. Translation gives CAGTTASNTEAFF. The chain joins TRBV12-3 or TRBV12-4 to TRBJ1-1; D unclear. V was pared by 11 bases and J by 1 base, with 14 bases between. The CDR3 contains 13 residues.